This TCR beta chain was captured by sequencing in a study of metastatic and nonmetastatic thyroid tumors. As for the study in general: Malignant and benign thyroid patients had repertoires compared in peripheral blood and tumor or nodule tissue. General study points: Malignant thyroid tumors reportedly had TCR beta diversity that was significantly higher than in benign nodules, in blood and tumor.

This clone was seen repeatedly, ten times or more. Its cognate antigen is unknown. Per the study methods: A classifier of distant metastasis in papillary thyroid cancer was built from CDR3 differences (across clinicopathological groups). TCRdb reprocessed the PCR reads via MiXCR. The V and J calls were not made by the authors but by TCRdb's processing. Here the sample spans tens of thousands of clones, about 22% being singletons. Treatment of any kind had been given to no patient before thyroid surgery. The V gene end was trimmed by 5 bases and the J gene end by 0 bases; junction bases not matched to a gene: 4. Germline V lookup: CDR1 MNHEY, CDR2 SMNVEV (reference sequence). The CDR3 totals 16 residues.

Sequencing was performed on tumor tissue. The clonotype was recovered from a female donor with papillary thyroid cancer or a benign thyroid nodule (not recorded which). Some clones in this sample may be carry-over from other donors' samples. The chain recombines TRBV27 with TRBJ2-7; 13 nucleotides match TRBD2. CDR3 sequence reads: CASSPGTSGTSYEQYF. CDR3 DNA: TGTGCCAGCAGTCCCGGGACTAGCGGGACCTCCTACGAGCAGTACTTC.